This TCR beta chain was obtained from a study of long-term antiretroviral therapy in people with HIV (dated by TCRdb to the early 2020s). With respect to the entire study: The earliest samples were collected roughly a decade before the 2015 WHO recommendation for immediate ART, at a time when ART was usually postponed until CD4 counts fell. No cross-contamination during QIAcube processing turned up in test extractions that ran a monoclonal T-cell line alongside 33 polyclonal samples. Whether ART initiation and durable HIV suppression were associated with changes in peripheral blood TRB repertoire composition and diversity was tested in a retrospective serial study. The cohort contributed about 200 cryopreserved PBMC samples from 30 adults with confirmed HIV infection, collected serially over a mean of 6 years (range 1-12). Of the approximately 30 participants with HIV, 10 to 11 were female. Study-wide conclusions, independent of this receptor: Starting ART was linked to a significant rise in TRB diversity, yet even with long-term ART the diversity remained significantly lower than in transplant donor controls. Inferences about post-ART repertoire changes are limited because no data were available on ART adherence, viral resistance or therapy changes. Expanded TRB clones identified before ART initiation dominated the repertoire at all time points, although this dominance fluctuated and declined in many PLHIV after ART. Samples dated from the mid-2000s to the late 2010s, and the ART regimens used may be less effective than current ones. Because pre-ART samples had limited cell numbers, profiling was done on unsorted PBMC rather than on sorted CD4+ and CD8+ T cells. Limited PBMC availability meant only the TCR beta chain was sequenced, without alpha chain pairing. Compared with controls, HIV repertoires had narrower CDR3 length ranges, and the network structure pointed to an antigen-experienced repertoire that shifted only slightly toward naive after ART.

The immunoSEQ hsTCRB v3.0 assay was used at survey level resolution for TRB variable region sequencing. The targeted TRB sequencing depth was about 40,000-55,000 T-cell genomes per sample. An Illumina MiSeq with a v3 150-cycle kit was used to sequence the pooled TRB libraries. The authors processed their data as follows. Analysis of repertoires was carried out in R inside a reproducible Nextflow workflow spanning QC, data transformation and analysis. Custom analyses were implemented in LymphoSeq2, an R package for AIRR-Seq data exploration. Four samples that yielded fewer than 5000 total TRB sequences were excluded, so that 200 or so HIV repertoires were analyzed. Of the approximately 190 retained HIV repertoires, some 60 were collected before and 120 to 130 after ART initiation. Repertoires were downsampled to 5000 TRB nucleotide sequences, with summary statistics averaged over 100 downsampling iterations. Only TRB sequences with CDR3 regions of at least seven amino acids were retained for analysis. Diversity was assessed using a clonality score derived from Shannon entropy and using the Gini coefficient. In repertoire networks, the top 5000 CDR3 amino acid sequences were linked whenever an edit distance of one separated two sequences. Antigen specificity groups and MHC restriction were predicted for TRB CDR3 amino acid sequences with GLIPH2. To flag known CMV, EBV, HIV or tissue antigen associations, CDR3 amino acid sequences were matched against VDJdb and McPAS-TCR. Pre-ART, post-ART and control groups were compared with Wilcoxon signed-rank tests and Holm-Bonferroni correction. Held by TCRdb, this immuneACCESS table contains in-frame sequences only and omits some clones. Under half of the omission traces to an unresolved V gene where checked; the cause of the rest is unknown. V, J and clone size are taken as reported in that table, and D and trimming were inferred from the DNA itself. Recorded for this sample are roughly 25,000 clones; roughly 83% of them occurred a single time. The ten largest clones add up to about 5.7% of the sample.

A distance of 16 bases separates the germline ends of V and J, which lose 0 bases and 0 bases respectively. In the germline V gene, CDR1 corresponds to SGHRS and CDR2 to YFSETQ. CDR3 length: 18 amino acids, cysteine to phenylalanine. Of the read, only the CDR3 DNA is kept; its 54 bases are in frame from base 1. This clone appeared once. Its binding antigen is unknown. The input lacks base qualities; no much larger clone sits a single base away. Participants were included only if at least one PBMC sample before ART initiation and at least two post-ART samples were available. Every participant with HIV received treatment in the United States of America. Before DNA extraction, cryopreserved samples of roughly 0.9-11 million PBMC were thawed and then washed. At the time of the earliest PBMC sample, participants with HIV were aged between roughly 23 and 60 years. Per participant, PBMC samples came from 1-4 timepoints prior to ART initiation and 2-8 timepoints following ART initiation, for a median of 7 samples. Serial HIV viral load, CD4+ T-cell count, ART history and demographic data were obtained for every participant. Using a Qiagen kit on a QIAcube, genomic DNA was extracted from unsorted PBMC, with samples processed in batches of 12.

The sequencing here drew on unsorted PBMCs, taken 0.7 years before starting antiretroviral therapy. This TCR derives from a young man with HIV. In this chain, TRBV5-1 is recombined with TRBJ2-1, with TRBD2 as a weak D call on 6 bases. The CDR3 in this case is CASSLASGGRLSYNEQFF. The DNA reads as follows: TGCGCCAGCAGCTTGGCCTCCGGAGGGCGCCTCTCCTACAATGAGCAGTTCTTC.